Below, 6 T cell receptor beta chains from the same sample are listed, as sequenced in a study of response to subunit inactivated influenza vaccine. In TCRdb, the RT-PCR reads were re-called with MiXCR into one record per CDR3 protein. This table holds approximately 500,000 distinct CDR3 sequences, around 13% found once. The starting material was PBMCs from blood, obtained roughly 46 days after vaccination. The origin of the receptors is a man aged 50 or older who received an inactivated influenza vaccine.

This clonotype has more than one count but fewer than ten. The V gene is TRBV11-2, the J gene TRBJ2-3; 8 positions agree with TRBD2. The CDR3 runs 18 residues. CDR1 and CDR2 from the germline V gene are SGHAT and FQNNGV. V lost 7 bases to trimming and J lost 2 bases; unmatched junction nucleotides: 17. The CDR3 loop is CASTSGPGAGGYTDTQYF. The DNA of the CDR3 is TGTGCCAGCACCTCCGGGCCAGGGGCGGGGGGATACACAGATACGCAGTATTTT. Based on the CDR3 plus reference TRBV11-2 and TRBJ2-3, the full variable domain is EAGVAQSPRYKIIEKRQSVAFWCNPISGHATLYWYQQILGQGPKLLIQFQNNGVVDDSQLPKDRFSAERLKGVDSTLKIQPAKLEDSAVYLCASTSGPGAGGYTDTQYFGPGTRLTVL.

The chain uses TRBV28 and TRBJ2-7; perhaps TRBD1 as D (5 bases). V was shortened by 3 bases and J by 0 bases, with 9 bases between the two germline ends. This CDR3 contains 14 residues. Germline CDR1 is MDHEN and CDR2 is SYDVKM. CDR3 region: CASSFWGSSYEQYF. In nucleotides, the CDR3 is TGTGCCAGCAGTTTTTGGGGCAGCTCCTACGAGCAGTACTTC.

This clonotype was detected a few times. The CDR3, as DNA: TGCGCCAGCAGTGAACTACTTACAGGGGTCGAGACCCAGTACTTC. Protein: CASSELLTGVETQYF. This sequence joins TRBV10-1 and TRBJ2-5; 7 bases are shared with TRBD1. With 3 bases clipped from V and 5 bases from J, the junction kept 9 bases outside the gene matches. CDR1 and CDR2 from the germline V gene are WNHNN and SYGVQD (reference sequence). This CDR3 is 15 amino acids long.

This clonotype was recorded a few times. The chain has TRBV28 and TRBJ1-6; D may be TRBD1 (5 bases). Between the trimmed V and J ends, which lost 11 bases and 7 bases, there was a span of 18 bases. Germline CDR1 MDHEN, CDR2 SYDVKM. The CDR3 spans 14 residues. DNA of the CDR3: TGTGCCTCAGTAACCGGGACGACGAATTCACCCCTCCACTTT. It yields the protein CASVTGTTNSPLHF.

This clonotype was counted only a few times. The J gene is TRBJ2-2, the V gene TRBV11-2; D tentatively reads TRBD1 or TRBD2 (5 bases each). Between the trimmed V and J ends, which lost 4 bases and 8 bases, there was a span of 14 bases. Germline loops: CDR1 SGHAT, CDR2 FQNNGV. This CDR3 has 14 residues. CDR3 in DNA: TGTGCCAGCAGCTGGGACCGAGCTTCGGGGGAGCTGTTTTTT. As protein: CASSWDRASGELFF. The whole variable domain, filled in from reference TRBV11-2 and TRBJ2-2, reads EAGVAQSPRYKIIEKRQSVAFWCNPISGHATLYWYQQILGQGPKLLIQFQNNGVVDDSQLPKDRFSAERLKGVDSTLKIQPAKLEDSAVYLCASSWDRASGELFFGEGSRLTVL.

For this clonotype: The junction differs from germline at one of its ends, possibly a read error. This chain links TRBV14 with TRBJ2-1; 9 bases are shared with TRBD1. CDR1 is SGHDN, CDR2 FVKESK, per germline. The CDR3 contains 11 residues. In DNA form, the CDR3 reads TGTGCCAGCAGCCAAACAGGGGGCAAGCTCTTC. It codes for CASSQTGGKLF.